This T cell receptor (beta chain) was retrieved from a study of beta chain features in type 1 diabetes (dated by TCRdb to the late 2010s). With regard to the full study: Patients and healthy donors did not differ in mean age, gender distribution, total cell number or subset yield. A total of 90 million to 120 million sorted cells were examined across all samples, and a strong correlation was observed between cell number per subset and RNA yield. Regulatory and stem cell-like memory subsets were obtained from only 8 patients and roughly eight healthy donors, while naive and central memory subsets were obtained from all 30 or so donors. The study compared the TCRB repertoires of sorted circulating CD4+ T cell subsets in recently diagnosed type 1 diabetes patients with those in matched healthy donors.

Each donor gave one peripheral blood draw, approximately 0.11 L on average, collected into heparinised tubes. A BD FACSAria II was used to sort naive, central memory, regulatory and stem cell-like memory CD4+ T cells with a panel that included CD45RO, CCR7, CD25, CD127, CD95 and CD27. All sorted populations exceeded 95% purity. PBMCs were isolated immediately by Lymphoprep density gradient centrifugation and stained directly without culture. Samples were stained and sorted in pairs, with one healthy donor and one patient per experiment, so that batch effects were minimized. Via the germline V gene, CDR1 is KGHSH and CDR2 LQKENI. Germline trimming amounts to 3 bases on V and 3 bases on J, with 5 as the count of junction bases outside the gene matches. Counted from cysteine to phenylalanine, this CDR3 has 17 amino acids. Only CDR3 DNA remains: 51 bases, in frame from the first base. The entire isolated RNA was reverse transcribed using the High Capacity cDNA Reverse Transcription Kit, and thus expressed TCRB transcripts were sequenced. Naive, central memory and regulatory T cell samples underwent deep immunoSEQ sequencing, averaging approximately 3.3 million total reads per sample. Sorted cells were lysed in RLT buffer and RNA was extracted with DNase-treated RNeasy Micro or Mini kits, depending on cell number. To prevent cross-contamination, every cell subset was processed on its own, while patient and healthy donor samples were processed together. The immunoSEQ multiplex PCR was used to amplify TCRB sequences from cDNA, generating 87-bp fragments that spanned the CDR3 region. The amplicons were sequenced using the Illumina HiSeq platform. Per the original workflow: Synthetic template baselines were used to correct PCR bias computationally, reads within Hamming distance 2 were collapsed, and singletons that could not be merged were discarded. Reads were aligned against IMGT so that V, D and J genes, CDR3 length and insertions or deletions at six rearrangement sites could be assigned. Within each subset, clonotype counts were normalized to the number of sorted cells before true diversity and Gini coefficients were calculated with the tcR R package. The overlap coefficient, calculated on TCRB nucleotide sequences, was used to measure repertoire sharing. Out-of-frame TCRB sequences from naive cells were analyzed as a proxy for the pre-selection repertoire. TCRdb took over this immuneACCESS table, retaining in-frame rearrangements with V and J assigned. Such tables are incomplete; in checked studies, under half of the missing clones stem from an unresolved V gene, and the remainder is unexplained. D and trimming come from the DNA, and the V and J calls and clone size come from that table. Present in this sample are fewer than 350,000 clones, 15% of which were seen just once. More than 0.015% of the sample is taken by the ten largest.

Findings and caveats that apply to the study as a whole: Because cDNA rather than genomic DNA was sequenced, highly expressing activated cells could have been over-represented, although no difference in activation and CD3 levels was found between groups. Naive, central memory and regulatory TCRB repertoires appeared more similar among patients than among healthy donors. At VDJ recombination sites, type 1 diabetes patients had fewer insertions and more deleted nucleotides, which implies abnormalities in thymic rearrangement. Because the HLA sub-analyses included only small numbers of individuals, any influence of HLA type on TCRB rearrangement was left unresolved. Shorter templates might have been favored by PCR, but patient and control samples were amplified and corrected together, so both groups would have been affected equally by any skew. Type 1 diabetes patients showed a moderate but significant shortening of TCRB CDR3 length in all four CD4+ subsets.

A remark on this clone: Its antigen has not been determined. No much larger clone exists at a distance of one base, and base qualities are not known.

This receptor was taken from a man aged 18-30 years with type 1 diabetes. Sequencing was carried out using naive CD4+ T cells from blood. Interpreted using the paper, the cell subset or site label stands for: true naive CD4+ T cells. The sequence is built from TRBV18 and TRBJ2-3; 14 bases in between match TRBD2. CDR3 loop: CASSPGTSGSGTDTQYF. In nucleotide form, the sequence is TGTGCCAGCTCACCGGGGACTAGCGGGAGTGGTACAGATACGCAGTATTTT.